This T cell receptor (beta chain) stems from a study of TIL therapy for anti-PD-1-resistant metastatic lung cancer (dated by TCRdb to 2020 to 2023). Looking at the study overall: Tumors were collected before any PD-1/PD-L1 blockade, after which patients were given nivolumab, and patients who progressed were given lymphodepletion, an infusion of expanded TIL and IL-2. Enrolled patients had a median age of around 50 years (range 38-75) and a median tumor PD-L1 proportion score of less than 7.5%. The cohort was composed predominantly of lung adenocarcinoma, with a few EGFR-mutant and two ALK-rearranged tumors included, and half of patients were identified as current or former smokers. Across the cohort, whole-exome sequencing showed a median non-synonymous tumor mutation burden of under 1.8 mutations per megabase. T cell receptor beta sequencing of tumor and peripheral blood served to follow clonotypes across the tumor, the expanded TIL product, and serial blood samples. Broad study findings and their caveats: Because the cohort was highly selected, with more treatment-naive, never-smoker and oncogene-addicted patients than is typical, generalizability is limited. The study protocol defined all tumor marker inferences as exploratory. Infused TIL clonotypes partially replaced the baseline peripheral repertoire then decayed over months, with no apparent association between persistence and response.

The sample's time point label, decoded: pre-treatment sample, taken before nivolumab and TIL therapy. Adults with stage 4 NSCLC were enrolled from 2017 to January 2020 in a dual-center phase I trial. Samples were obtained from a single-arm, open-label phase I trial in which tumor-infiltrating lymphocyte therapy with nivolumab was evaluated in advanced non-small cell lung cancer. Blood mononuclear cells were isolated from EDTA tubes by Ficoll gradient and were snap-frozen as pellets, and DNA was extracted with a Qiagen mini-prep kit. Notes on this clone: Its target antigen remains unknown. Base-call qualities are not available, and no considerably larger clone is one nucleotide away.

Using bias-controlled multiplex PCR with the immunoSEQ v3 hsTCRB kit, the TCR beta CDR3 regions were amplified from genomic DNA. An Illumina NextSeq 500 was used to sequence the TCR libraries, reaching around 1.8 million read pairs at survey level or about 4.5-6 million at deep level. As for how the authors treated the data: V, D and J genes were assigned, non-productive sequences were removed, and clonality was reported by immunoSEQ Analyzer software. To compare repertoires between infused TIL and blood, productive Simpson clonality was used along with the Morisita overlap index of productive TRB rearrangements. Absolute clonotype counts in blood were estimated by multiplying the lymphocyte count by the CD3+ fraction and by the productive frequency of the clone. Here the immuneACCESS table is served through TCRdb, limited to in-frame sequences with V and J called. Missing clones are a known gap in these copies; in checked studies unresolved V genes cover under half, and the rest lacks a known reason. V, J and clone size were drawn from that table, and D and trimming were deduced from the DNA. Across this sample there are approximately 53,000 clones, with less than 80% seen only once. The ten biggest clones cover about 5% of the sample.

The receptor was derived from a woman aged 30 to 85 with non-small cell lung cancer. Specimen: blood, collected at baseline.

The DNA sequence follows: TGCAGCGTTGTTGCTCGGACATCAGAAGGCTACACCTTC. Its product reads: CSVVARTSEGYTF. This sequence uses TRBV29-1 and TRBJ1-2; a tentative D match to TRBD1 spans 5 bases. Inclusive of the bounding cysteine and phenylalanine, the CDR3 is 13 residues long. Of all the DNA, just the CDR3 is kept, 39 bases in frame from base 1. Per the germline V gene, SQVTM is the CDR1 and ANQGSEA is the CDR2. V is pared back by 4 bases and J by 8 bases, with 17 bases lying between the germline termini.